This is a list of T cell receptor beta chains from one sample in a study of T cells in Graves' hyperthyroidism and ophthalmopathy. Via MiXCR, TCRdb re-called the multiplex PCR reads, giving one row per CDR3 protein. The data hold over 700,000 distinct CDR3 sequences, with more than 30% observed a single time. Sequencing was carried out using blood. All receptors derive from a man younger than 35 with Graves' hyperthyroidism. The CDR3 runs from the conserved cysteine through the conserved F or W. D genes are given only for firm matches. A row's size may be missing; if present it is once, few, many or a size class.

abundance	d_gene	j_gene	len	v_gene	CDR3aa	CDR3nt
.	.	TRBJ2-3	14	TRBV19	CASRMDVGADTQYF	TGTGCCAGTAGAATGGATGTCGGCGCAGATACGCAGTATTTT
many	.	TRBJ2-6	16	TRBV24-1	CATSDYRDSGANVLTF	TGTGCCACCAGTGATTACAGGGACTCTGGGGCCAACGTCCTGACTTTC
few	TRBD1	TRBJ2-7	16	TRBV7-9	CASSSTTGTGGYEQYF	TGTGCCAGCAGCTCCACGACCGGGACAGGGGGCTACGAGCAGTACTTC
many	TRBD1	TRBJ2-5	15	TRBV25-1	CASSEGTGGFETQYF	TGTGCCAGCAGTGAAGGGACAGGCGGGTTCGAGACCCAGTACTTC
.	.	TRBJ2-2	15	TRBV7-2	CASSFQSSGTGELFF	TGTGCCAGCAGTTTTCAAAGCAGCGGGACCGGGGAGCTGTTTTTT
many	.	TRBJ2-7	14	TRBV7-7	CASSLQPGAYEQYF	TGTGCTAGCAGCTTACAACCGGGGGCCTACGAGCAGTACTTC
many	.	TRBJ1-1	12	TRBV29-1	CSASRSNTEAFF	TGCAGCGCTTCACGGTCGAACACTGAAGCTTTCTTT
.	.	TRBJ2-7	14	TRBV2	CASKGTRVSHEQYF	TGTGCCAGCAAGGGAACGCGGGTCTCCCACGAGCAGTACTTC
few	TRBD1	TRBJ1-1	16	TRBV7-6	CASSGRRGGADTEAFF	TGTGCCAGCAGCGGACGGAGAGGGGGCGCGGACACTGAAGCTTTCTTT
.	.	TRBJ2-5	15	TRBV5-1	CASSSLGTAQETQYF	TGCGCCAGCAGCTCACTCGGGACGGCCCAAGAGACCCAGTACTTC
.	.	TRBJ2-2	15	TRBV2	CASSLTGTYTGELFF	TGTGCCAGCAGTTTAACAGGAACTTACACCGGGGAGCTGTTTTTT
.	.	TRBJ2-5	12	TRBV2	CAIQDSWETQYF	TGTGCCATCCAGGACAGCTGGGAGACCCAGTACTTC
.	.	TRBJ1-4	15	TRBV19	CASSPRHGRNEELFF	TGTGCCAGTAGTCCTCGACATGGGAGGAATGAAGAACTGTTTTTT
many	.	TRBJ1-1	17	TRBV10-3	CAISDPSGESRNTEAFF	TGTGCCATCAGTGACCCCTCAGGGGAATCGAGGAACACTGAAGCTTTCTTT
many	.	TRBJ2-6	15	TRBV2	CASRTTASGANVLTF	TGTGCCAGCAGGACGACAGCCTCTGGGGCCAACGTCCTGACTTTC
many	.	TRBJ1-2	14	TRBV2	CASSESGRNYGYTF	TGTGCCAGCAGTGAATCGGGACGAAACTATGGCTACACCTTC
.	.	TRBJ1-1	15	TRBV9	CASSPLQGGNTEAFF	TGTGCCAGCAGCCCACTACAGGGAGGGAACACTGAAGCTTTCTTT
.	TRBD1	TRBJ2-7	17	TRBV7-9	CASSPGADRASSYEQYF	TGTGCCAGCAGCCCAGGGGCCGACAGGGCAAGCTCCTACGAGCAGTACTTC
.	.	TRBJ2-5	12	TRBV18	CASRLGRETQYF	TGTGCCAGCCGACTGGGGCGAGAGACCCAGTACTTC
.	.	TRBJ1-1	13	TRBV4-2	CASSQGVAPKAFF	TGTGCCAGCAGCCAAGGCGTGGCTCCAAAAGCTTTCTTT
.	.	TRBJ1-1	11	TRBV29-1	CSSQSNTEAFF	TGCAGCTCGCAGTCGAACACTGAAGCTTTCTTT
.	.	TRBJ1-1	14	TRBV6-5	CASSYSSSVGEAFF	TGTGCCAGCAGTTACTCGAGTAGCGTTGGGGAAGCTTTCTTT
.	.	TRBJ2-7	15	TRBV2	CASSSDHRGSYEQYF	TGTGCCAGCTCGTCAGACCACCGGGGCTCCTACGAGCAGTACTTC
.	.	TRBJ2-2	18	TRBV7-2	CASSSKFDRPSDTGELFF	TGTGCCAGCAGCTCCAAATTCGACAGACCGTCGGACACCGGGGAGCTGTTTTTT
.	.	TRBJ1-2	17	TRBV7-8	CASSNPRTPGSPYGYTF	TGTGCCAGCAGCAACCCTCGGACCCCAGGTAGCCCTTATGGCTACACCTTC
.	TRBD1	TRBJ2-7	16	TRBV7-2	CASSSNTGVFNYEQYF	TGTGCCAGCAGCTCCAACACAGGGGTGTTTAACTACGAGCAGTACTTC
many	.	TRBJ1-4	15	TRBV25-1	CASSEGGLLNEKLFF	TGTGCCAGCAGTGAAGGGGGGCTCCTAAATGAAAAACTGTTTTTT
.	.	TRBJ2-7	13	TRBV19	CASSIFHLYEQYF	TGTGCCAGTAGTATCTTTCACTTATACGAGCAGTACTTC
few	TRBD1	TRBJ1-5	19	TRBV10-3	CAISNTRASLTGFYQPQHF	TGTGCCATCAGTAACACTCGTGCCTCCCTGACAGGGTTCTATCAGCCCCAGCATTTT
many	.	TRBJ1-5	13	TRBV7-9	CASSTESNQPQHF	TGTGCCAGCAGCACGGAGAGCAATCAGCCCCAGCATTTT
many	.	TRBJ1-1	13	TRBV6-6	CASSREKYTEAFF	TGTGCCAGCAGTAGGGAGAAGTACACTGAAGCTTTCTTT
once	.	TRBJ1-5	17	TRBV6-1	CASSEAQGGQRNQPQHF	TGTGCCAGCAGTGAAGCGCAGGGAGGACAGAGGAATCAGCCCCAGCATTTT
.	TRBD1	TRBJ2-6	16	TRBV19	CAAGTGAGSGANVLTF	TGTGCCGCCGGGACAGGCGCAGGGTCTGGGGCCAACGTCCTGACTTTC
few	TRBD2	TRBJ2-7	15	TRBV7-9	CASSQPAGGPYEQYF	TGTGCCAGCAGCCAGCCAGCGGGAGGACCCTACGAGCAGTACTTC
many	.	TRBJ2-2	14	TRBV24-1	CATSETVNTGELFF	TGTGCCACCAGTGAGACAGTGAACACCGGGGAGCTGTTTTTT
many	.	TRBJ1-5	15	TRBV15	CATSSADRGKMPQHF	TGTGCCACCAGCAGCGCGGATCGAGGGAAGATGCCCCAGCATTTT
many	.	TRBJ2-5	15	TRBV14	CASSPRRTVEETQYF	TGTGCCAGCAGCCCGAGGAGGACGGTAGAAGAGACCCAGTACTTC